Presented here are 30 T cell receptor beta chains from one specimen sequenced in a study of OX40 agonist ivuxolimab in advanced cancers. The receptor library was made with the immunoSEQ multiplex PCR assay. Here the immuneACCESS table is served through TCRdb, limited to in-frame sequences with V and J called. Missing clones are a known gap in these copies; in checked studies unresolved V genes cover under half, and the rest lacks a known reason. Within this sample are about 24,000 clones, with 85% of them counted one time only. The ten largest account for roughly 15% of the sample. The source was CD4+ or CD8+ T cells sorted from blood, collected in a trial of the OX40 agonist ivuxolimab. These receptors were obtained from an adult with an advanced solid tumor such as melanoma, head and neck, liver or kidney cancer.

CDR3 coding DNA: TGCGCCAGCAGCTTGGGACTACCCCTCGCCACTAGCACAGATACGCAGTATTTT. This translates into CASSLGLPLATSTDTQYF. V and J are TRBV5-1 and TRBJ2-3; tentatively, D is TRBD2 (5 bases). The ends were cut back, 0 bases at V and 0 bases at J, with 17 bases in the middle. In germline, CDR1 is SGHRS, CDR2 YFSETQ. This CDR3 spans 18 amino acids. The full variable domain, its missing parts supplied by reference TRBV5-1 and TRBJ2-3, is KAGVTQTPRYLIKTRGQQVTLSCSPISGHRSVSWYQQTPGQGLQFLFEYFSETQRNKGNFPGRFSGRQFSNSRSEMNVSTLELGDSALYLCASSLGLPLATSTDTQYFGPGTRLTVL.

V and J are TRBV20-1 and TRBJ2-5, with D tentatively TRBD1 or TRBD2 (5 bases each). Germline V lookup: CDR1 DFQATT, CDR2 SNEGSKA (reference sequence). The CDR3 consists of 11 residues. With 5 bases removed from V and 2 bases from J, the gap between germline ends came to 6 bases. In DNA form, the CDR3 reads TGCAGTGCTGGGGGACAAGAGACCCAGTACTTC. This sequence encodes CSAGGQETQYF.

A note on this clone: A read error may produce the germline difference seen at one junction end. V and J are TRBV7-7 and TRBJ2-1; TRBD2 matches 9 bases. The CDR3 runs 15 residues. Looked up from germline, CDR1 is SSHAT and CDR2 is FNYEAQ (reference sequence). The DNA of the CDR3 is TGTGCTAGCAGCGATCAATTTAGCGGGAGCAATGAGCAGTTCTTC. It specifies CASSDQFSGSNEQFF.

This chain links TRBV10-3 with TRBJ2-1; 9 nucleotides agree with TRBD2. The trim removed 4 bases at V and 0 bases at J, leaving 4 bases unmatched. The CDR3 sequence is 16 residues long. Germline V gene sequence: CDR1 ENHRY, CDR2 SYGVKD. The CDR3 DNA reads TGTGCCATCAGTGGTGATAGCGGGAGCTCCTACAATGAGCAGTTCTTC. Its protein is CAISGDSGSSYNEQFF.

This clone turned up a few times. This chain uses TRBV7-3 with TRBJ2-2; 12 bases align to TRBD2. The CDR3 contains 16 residues. Germline CDR1 is SGHTA and CDR2 is FQGTGA. The ends lost 4 bases at V and 5 bases at J; junction bases unmatched: 5. The CDR3 protein is CASSSWTSGETGELFF. CDR3 sequence (DNA): TGTGCCAGCAGCTCATGGACTAGCGGGGAGACCGGGGAGCTGTTTTTT.

This clone was seen a few times. V is TRBV5-6 and J is TRBJ2-7; 10 bases fit TRBD1. J lost 7 bases, V lost 4 bases, and 8 bases had no gene match. This CDR3 region has 14 residues. Germline loops: CDR1 SGHDT, CDR2 YYEEEE. CDR3 residues: CASSPGTGEREQYF. The CDR3 coding sequence is TGTGCCAGCAGCCCCGGGACAGGGGAACGAGAGCAGTACTTC.

This sequence joins TRBV9 and TRBJ2-5, with a tentative D call TRBD2 (5 bases). CDR1 and CDR2 (germline): SGDLS, YYNGEE. The CDR3 runs to 15 residues. V gave up 3 bases and J gave up 7 bases, with 19 bases separating them. The CDR3 region is CASSAGRAGRGTQYF. The CDR3 bases are TGTGCCAGCAGCGCCGGTCGGGCGGGCCGAGGGACCCAGTACTTC.

The chain carries TRBV29-1 and TRBJ2-3; no reliable D call. This CDR3 spans 12 amino acids. V gave up 6 bases and J gave up 0 bases, with 7 bases separating them. Germline lookup yields CDR1 SQVTM and CDR2 ANQGSEA. This chain's CDR3 is CSVSTSTDTQYF. In nucleotides, the CDR3 is TGCAGCGTCAGCACTAGCACAGATACGCAGTATTTT.

The V gene is TRBV11-2, the J gene TRBJ2-1; D gene uncertain. The CDR3 has 12 residues. The V gene lost 5 bases and the J gene lost 9 bases, with 11 bases spanning the gap. Germline V gene data show CDR1 as SGHAT and CDR2 as FQNNGV. The CDR3 here is CASSPDLREQFF. CDR3 nucleotide sequence: TGTGCCAGCAGCCCGGATCTCCGTGAGCAGTTCTTC.

This clone showed up just a few times. The chain has TRBV11-2 and TRBJ1-1; D remains unclear. The germline gives CDR1 SGHAT, CDR2 FQNNGV. This CDR3 is built from 13 residues. Trimming shortened V by 6 bases and J by 8 bases, and 16 bases separated the two germline ends. The CDR3 region has the DNA TGTGCCAGCAGTCCAACGAGACTCATGGAAGCTTTCTTT. It is translated as CASSPTRLMEAFF.

The chain uses TRBV7-9 and TRBJ2-7; the match to TRBD2 covers 8 bases. This CDR3 spans 12 amino acids. J gave up 6 bases and V 10 bases, and 8 bases lay outside the gene matches. Looked up from germline, CDR1 is SEHNR and CDR2 is FQNEAQ (reference sequence). In DNA form, the CDR3 reads TGTGCCACCGACGCGGGGGGCTTCGAGCAGTACTTC. Translated: CATDAGGFEQYF. The full variable domain, its missing parts supplied by reference TRBV7-9 and TRBJ2-7, is DTGVSQNPRHKITKRGQNVTFRCDPISEHNRLYWYRQTLGQGPEFLTYFQNEAQLEKSRLLSDRFSAERPKGSFSTLEIQRTEQGDSAMYLCATDAGGFEQYFGPGTRLTVT.

This rearrangement joins TRBV18 to TRBJ2-2; D gene ambiguous. V was clipped by 3 bases and J by 5 bases, with 4 bases between them. CDR3 length: 12 amino acids. Germline CDR1 KGHSH, CDR2 LQKENI. CDR3 nucleotide sequence: TGTGCCAGCTCACCGCGTACCGGGGAGCTGTTTTTT. Translation gives CASSPRTGELFF.

The chain recombines TRBV11-3 with TRBJ1-4, with TRBD1 as a possible D gene (6 bases). Looked up from germline, CDR1 is SGHNT and CDR2 is YENEEA. The CDR3 consists of 16 residues. V was pared by 5 bases and J by 8 bases, with 21 bases between. CDR3 bases: TGTGCCAGCAGCCAAGGGCTCAGGGGCTCGGGGGAAAAACTGTTTTTT. Encoded protein: CASSQGLRGSGEKLFF.

This clone was seen only once. The CDR3 protein is CASSLEVGGAFF. In DNA form, the CDR3 reads TGTGCCAGCAGCCTAGAGGTCGGGGGGGCGTTCTTC. The chain links TRBV7-9 to TRBJ2-1, with 8 bases fitting TRBD2. CDR3 size: 12 residues. The ends lost 5 bases at V and 15 bases at J; junction bases unmatched: 9. Germline V gene lookup returns CDR1 SEHNR and CDR2 FQNEAQ (reference sequence).

This clone is deemed medium-sized. The chain uses TRBV7-9 and TRBJ1-2; 7 bases map to TRBD1. V trimming: 5 bases; J trimming: 7 bases; junction bases outside the gene matches: 16. Germline assignment: CDR1 SEHNR and CDR2 FQNEAQ (reference sequence). CDR3 length: 16 residues. The CDR3 here is CASSPRVRQGESGYTF. In DNA form, the CDR3 reads TGTGCCAGCAGCCCAAGAGTTCGGCAGGGGGAGTCTGGCTACACCTTC.

V and J are TRBV13 and TRBJ2-3, with 8 bases lining up with TRBD2. Trimming at V came to 4 bases and at J to 5 bases, leaving 8 bases not matched to a gene. The CDR3 spans 15 residues. The germline V gene encodes CDR1 PRHDT and CDR2 FYEKMQ (reference sequence). The CDR3 loop is CASSSTASGRDTQYF. CDR3 nucleotide sequence: TGTGCCAGCAGCTCCACGGCCAGCGGGAGAGATACGCAGTATTTT. Based on the CDR3 plus reference TRBV13 and TRBJ2-3, the full variable domain is AAGVIQSPRHLIKEKRETATLKCYPIPRHDTVYWYQQGPGQDPQFLISFYEKMQSDKGSIPDRFSAQQFSDYHSELNMSSLELGDSALYFCASSSTASGRDTQYFGPGTRLTVL.

The chain combines TRBV11-3 with TRBJ2-2; no definite D call. The V gene's germline CDR1 is SGHNT and CDR2 YENEEA. The CDR3 totals 14 residues. V was pared by 1 base and J by 2 bases, with 5 bases between. CDR3 residues: CASSLGGNTGELFF. The CDR3 region has the DNA TGTGCCAGCAGCTTAGGCGGAAACACCGGGGAGCTGTTTTTT.

This clone was observed a single time. The chain joins TRBV9 to TRBJ2-3; 16 nucleotides match TRBD2. J gave up 6 bases and V 2 bases, and 0 bases lay outside the gene matches. The CDR3 is 15 residues long. Germline V gives CDR1 SGDLS, CDR2 YYNGEE. CDR3 nucleotide sequence: TGTGCCAGCAGCGTGGGACTAGCGGGGGGGGATACGCAGTATTTT. Protein: CASSVGLAGGDTQYF.

The V and J genes are TRBV9 and TRBJ2-7, with D uncertain. V was cut by 0 bases and J by 5 bases, with 3 bases left in between. Germline values: CDR1 SGDLS, CDR2 YYNGEE. The CDR3 has 11 amino acids. CDR3 nucleotide sequence: TGTGCCAGCAGCGTAGGGAACGAGCAGTACTTC. This sequence encodes CASSVGNEQYF. The whole variable domain, filled in from reference TRBV9 and TRBJ2-7, reads DSGVTQTPKHLITATGQRVTLRCSPRSGDLSVYWYQQSLDQGLQFLIQYYNGEERAKGNILERFSAQQFPDLHSELNLSSLELGDSALYFCASSVGNEQYFGPGTRLTVT.

The chain has TRBV7-2 and TRBJ1-4; a possible D gene is TRBD1 (5 bases). Germline-derived CDR1 and CDR2 are SGHTA and FQGNSA. Trimming took off 2 bases at V and 5 bases at J, with 12 bases between the two ends. The CDR3 is 15 residues long. CDR3 nucleotides: TGTGCCAGCAGCTTAATCGGGACTGAAAATGAAAAACTGTTTTTT. Translation: CASSLIGTENEKLFF.

This rearrangement joins TRBV19 to TRBJ2-5, with 13 bases matching TRBD2. Trimming at V came to 5 bases and at J to 5 bases, leaving 8 bases not matched to a gene. Germline lookup yields CDR1 LNHDA and CDR2 SQIVND (reference sequence). The CDR3 spans 16 residues. CDR3 region: CASSPRTSGGSETQYF. The CDR3 DNA is TGTGCCAGTAGTCCCAGGACTAGCGGGGGTTCTGAGACCCAGTACTTC.

The chain has TRBV15 and TRBJ2-5; D may correspond to TRBD1 or TRBD2 (5 bases each). The CDR3 loop spans 16 amino acids. Deletions cut 4 bases from V and 5 bases from J, with 20 bases between. Germline values: CDR1 LNHNV, CDR2 YYDKDF (reference sequence). CDR3 coding DNA: TGTGCCACCAGCATAACTAGGGCCGCTCCAGGGGAGACCCAGTACTTC. Amino acids: CATSITRAAPGETQYF. Full variable domain (remainder filled in from reference TRBV15 and TRBJ2-5): DAMVIQNPRYQVTQFGKPVTLSCSQTLNHNVMYWYQQKSSQAPKLLFHYYDKDFNNEADTPDNFQSRRPNTSFCFLDIRSPGLGDTAMYLCATSITRAAPGETQYFGPGTRLLVL.

V and J are TRBV2 and TRBJ2-1; D may be TRBD2 (6 bases). With 1 base removed from V and 6 bases from J, the gap between germline ends came to 16 bases. The CDR3 has 16 residues. Germline assignment: CDR1 SNHLY and CDR2 FYNNEI. The CDR3, as DNA: TGTGCCAGCAGTGAAGTTATGTCCTTGGGGGGCAATGAGCAGTTCTTC. Protein: CASSEVMSLGGNEQFF.

This CDR3 reads CASSTLGTVQHF. DNA of the CDR3: TGTGCCAGTAGTACCCTTGGGACGGTCCAGCATTTT. This chain links TRBV19 with TRBJ1-5, with D possibly being TRBD1 (5 bases). Trimming cost V 4 bases and J 12 bases, with 13 bases left between them. Germline values: CDR1 LNHDA, CDR2 SQIVND (reference sequence). The CDR3 spans 12 residues.

This clone was seen only a few times. The genes are TRBV27 and TRBJ2-1; no definite D call. The CDR3 has 11 residues. V lost 5 bases and J 9 bases, leaving 8 bases between the germline ends. From germline, CDR1 is MNHEY and CDR2 SMNVEV (reference sequence). CDR3 sequence reads: CASSTSSEQFF. DNA of the CDR3: TGTGCCAGCAGTACAAGTAGTGAGCAGTTCTTC.

About this clone itself: Additional DNA sequences in this sample encode the identical CDR3. V usage is TRBV7-2 and J usage is TRBJ2-3, with unresolved D. The CDR3 is 12 amino acids. Per the germline V gene, CDR1 is SGHTA and CDR2 is FQGNSA. V was pared by 0 bases and J by 9 bases, with 7 bases between. The DNA for the CDR3 is TGTGCCAGCAGCTTAGCGGAAGACACGCAGTATTTT. This translates into CASSLAEDTQYF.

This clone was detected once. The rearrangement joins TRBV6-4 to TRBJ2-2; 8 bases fit TRBD2. Trimming at V came to 8 bases and at J to 1 base, leaving 9 bases not matched to a gene. Germline-derived CDR1 and CDR2 are MRHNA and SNTAGT. The CDR3 has 16 residues. The CDR3 DNA follows: TGTGCCAGCGGTATCACTAGCGGATTGAACACCGGGGAGCTGTTTTTT. The encoded protein is CASGITSGLNTGELFF.

This clone is a singleton in its sample. This rearrangement joins TRBV2 to TRBJ2-7; 7 bases are shared with TRBD1. V lost 6 bases to trimming and J lost 4 bases; unmatched junction nucleotides: 6. The germline CDR1 and CDR2 sequences are SNHLY and FYNNEI. This CDR3 has 13 amino acids. The CDR3 loop is CASRGTQGYEQYF. In DNA form, the CDR3 reads TGTGCCAGCAGGGGGACACAGGGGTACGAGCAGTACTTC.

This clone has just a few counts. V usage is TRBV7-6 and J usage is TRBJ2-3, with 10 positions matching TRBD2. V lost 5 bases and J lost 4; bases outside the gene matches: 9. Germline values: CDR1 SGHVS, CDR2 FNYEAQ. This CDR3 spans 16 amino acids. DNA of the CDR3: TGTGCCAGCAGCCCACAGGAGCGGGAGGGATCAGATACGCAGTATTTT. Residues: CASSPQEREGSDTQYF.

V and J are TRBV19 and TRBJ2-7, with TRBD2 matching 8 bases. Per the germline V gene, CDR1 is LNHDA and CDR2 is SQIVND (reference sequence). The CDR3 is 13 residues long. V gave up 4 bases and J gave up 6 bases; unmatched junction bases: 5. DNA for the CDR3: TGTGCCAGTAGTACGGGAGGGGCGGGCGAGCAGTACTTC. As protein: CASSTGGAGEQYF.